This TCR beta chain was sequenced in a study of blood T cell repertoires in COVID-19. The wider study: Samples came from the United States, Italy and Spain, spanning acute and convalescent COVID-19. T cells, B-cell-depleted T cells, or PBMCs supplied cDNA or gDNA.

Trimming took off 3 bases at V and 5 bases at J, with 5 bases between the two ends. The CDR3 is 12 residues long. Germline CDR1 is SNHLY and CDR2 is FYNNEI. Original data processing: Researchers report that nucleated cell counts were estimated from reference gene primer amplification. The table came from immunoSEQ multiplex PCR; TCRdb's copy has only in-frame clones and leaves some out. That table is the source of V, J and clone size, and D and trimming were worked out from the DNA. The table has around 130,000 clones, about 86% seen once; the top ten hold around 8%. The V call is TRBV2, the J call TRBJ1-5; D gene uncertain. The sequence derives from a human donor in a cohort sampled during active COVID-19. Sequenced sample: peripheral blood. CDR3 in DNA: TGTGCCAGCAGTGACCCCGATCAGCCCCAGCATTTT. Amino acids: CASSDPDQPQHF.